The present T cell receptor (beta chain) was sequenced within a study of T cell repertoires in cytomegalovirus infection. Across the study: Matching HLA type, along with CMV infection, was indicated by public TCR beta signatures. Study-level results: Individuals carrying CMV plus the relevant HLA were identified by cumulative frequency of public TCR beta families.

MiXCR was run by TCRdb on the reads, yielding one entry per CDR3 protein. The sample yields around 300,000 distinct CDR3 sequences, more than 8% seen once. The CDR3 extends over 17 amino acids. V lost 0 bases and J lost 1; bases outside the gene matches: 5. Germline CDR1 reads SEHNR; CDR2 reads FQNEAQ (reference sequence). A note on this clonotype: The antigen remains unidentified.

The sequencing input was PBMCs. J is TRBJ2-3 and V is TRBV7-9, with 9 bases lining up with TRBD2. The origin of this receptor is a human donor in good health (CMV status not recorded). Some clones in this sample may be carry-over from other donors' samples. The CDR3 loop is CASSLAASGTGTDTQYF. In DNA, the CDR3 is TGTGCCAGCAGCTTAGCTGCTAGCGGGACCGGCACAGATACGCAGTATTTT.